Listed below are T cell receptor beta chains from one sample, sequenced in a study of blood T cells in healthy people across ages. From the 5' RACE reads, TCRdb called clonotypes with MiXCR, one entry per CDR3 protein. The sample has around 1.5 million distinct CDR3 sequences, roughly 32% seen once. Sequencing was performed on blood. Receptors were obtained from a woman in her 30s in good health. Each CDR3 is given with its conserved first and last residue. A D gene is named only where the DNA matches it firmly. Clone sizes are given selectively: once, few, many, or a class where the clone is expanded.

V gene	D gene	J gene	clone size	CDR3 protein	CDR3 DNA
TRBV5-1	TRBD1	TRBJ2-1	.	CASSTGQLYGQFF	TGCGCCAGCAGCACGGGACAGCTCTACGGGCAGTTCTTC
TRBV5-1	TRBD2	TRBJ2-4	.	CASSARAGALENIQYF	TGCGCCAGCAGCGCCAGAGCGGGAGCATTGGAAAACATTCAGTACTTC
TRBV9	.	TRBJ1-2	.	CASSVGGVGNYGYTF	TGTGCCAGCAGCGTAGGAGGGGTGGGAAACTATGGCTACACCTTC
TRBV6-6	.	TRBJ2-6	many	CASSLTGSGANVLTF	TGTGCCAGCAGTTTAACGGGCTCTGGGGCCAACGTCCTGACTTTC
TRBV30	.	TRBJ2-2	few	CAWSNDAYNTGELFF	TGTGCCTGGAGTAATGACGCCTATAACACCGGGGAGCTGTTTTTT
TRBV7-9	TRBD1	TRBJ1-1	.	CASSLSPDRVITEAFF	TGTGCCAGCAGCCTCTCGCCGGACAGGGTAATCACTGAAGCTTTCTTT
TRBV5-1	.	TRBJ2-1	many	CASSLVSSYNEQFF	TGCGCCAGCAGCTTGGTAAGCTCCTACAATGAGCAGTTCTTC
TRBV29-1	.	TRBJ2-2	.	CSVEVRDDTGELFF	TGCAGCGTTGAAGTGCGAGATGACACCGGGGAGCTGTTTTTT
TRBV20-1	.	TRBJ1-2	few	CSARLEGPYGYTF	TGCAGTGCTCGCTTGGAAGGCCCTTATGGCTACACCTTC
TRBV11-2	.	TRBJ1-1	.	CASSLKARGSGTEAFF	TGTGCCAGCAGCTTAAAGGCCAGGGGTTCGGGCACTGAAGCTTTCTTT
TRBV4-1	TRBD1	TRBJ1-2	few	CASSPDRERPGGYTF	TGCGCCAGCAGCCCTGACAGGGAGAGACCTGGTGGCTACACCTTC
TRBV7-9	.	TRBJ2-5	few	CASSLGGFEETQYF	TGTGCCAGCAGCTTAGGGGGCTTTGAGGAGACCCAGTACTTC
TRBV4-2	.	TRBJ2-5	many	CASSRGGEETQYF	TGTGCCAGCAGCCGAGGGGGGGAAGAGACCCAGTACTTC
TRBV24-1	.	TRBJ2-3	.	CATSDLSPGTDTQYF	TGTGCCACCAGTGATTTATCCCCGGGCACAGATACGCAGTATTTT
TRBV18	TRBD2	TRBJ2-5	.	CASYKLAGGPETQYF	TGTGCCAGCTACAAACTAGCGGGAGGGCCAGAGACCCAGTACTTC
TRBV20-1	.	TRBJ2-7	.	CSAGGAVSGSYEQYF	TGCAGTGCCGGCGGGGCAGTCTCGGGCTCCTACGAGCAGTACTTC
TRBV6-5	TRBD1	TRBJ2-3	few	CASHRGPQTDTQYF	TGTGCCAGCCACAGGGGCCCTCAGACAGATACGCAGTATTTT
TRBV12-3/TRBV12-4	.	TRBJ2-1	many	CASSRGAPRFF	TGTGCCAGCAGTCGAGGGGCCCCCCGGTTCTTC
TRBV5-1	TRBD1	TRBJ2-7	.	CASREGQGAFHEQYF	TGCGCCAGCAGGGAAGGACAGGGGGCTTTCCACGAGCAGTACTTC
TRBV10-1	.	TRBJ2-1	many	CASSESRGLSSYNEQFF	TGCGCCAGCAGTGAGTCGCGCGGTTTGAGCTCCTACAATGAGCAGTTCTTC
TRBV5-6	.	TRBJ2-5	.	CASSLEARQTQYF	TGTGCCAGCAGCTTGGAAGCGCGTCAGACCCAGTACTTC
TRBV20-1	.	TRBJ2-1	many	CSALKGLPSYNEQFF	TGCAGTGCTCTAAAGGGTCTCCCCTCCTACAATGAGCAGTTCTTC
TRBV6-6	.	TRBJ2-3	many	CASRTASTGDTQYF	TGTGCCAGCAGAACCGCTTCGACCGGAGATACGCAGTATTTT
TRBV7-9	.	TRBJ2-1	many	CASSRGYSSYNEQFF	TGTGCCAGCAGTCGGGGGTACAGCTCCTACAATGAGCAGTTCTTC
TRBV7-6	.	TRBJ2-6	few	CASSLDGGGGANVLTF	TGTGCCAGCAGTTTGGACGGGGGAGGTGGGGCCAACGTCCTGACTTTC
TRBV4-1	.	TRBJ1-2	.	CASSQRESSPLAFSHFYGYTF	TGCGCCAGCAGCCAACGAGAATCTTCACCTCTGGCCTTCTCCCACTTTTATGGCTACACCTTC
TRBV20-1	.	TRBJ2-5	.	CSARDYHSIQETQYF	TGCAGTGCTAGAGATTACCACAGTATCCAAGAGACCCAGTACTTC
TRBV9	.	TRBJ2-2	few	CASTNPRSAGELFF	TGTGCCAGCACTAACCCCAGATCGGCCGGGGAGCTGTTTTTT
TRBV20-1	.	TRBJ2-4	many	CSAPLGSLNLNIQYF	TGCAGTGCTCCCCTTGGGAGCTTGAACCTAAACATTCAGTACTTC
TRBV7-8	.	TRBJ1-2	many	CASSLERMYRDDNGYTF	TGTGCCAGCAGCTTAGAGAGAATGTACAGGGATGATAATGGCTACACCTTC
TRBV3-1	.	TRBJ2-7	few	CASSQGDTKYEQYF	TGTGCCAGCAGCCAAGGGGACACCAAATACGAGCAGTACTTC
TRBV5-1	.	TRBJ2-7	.	CASSAAGDDSYEQYF	TGCGCCAGCAGTGCCGCCGGAGATGACTCCTACGAGCAGTACTTC
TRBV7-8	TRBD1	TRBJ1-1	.	CASSQSDRADAFF	TGTGCCAGCAGCCAATCGGACAGGGCTGACGCTTTCTTT
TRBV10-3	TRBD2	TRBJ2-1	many	CAISESGLAGDEQFF	TGTGCCATCAGTGAGTCGGGACTAGCGGGAGATGAGCAGTTCTTC
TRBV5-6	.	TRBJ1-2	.	CASSGWILGVGYTF	TGTGCCAGCAGCGGTTGGATCCTAGGGGTTGGCTACACCTTC
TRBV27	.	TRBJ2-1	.	CASSLAGARREFF	TGTGCCAGCAGTTTAGCGGGGGCCCGGAGGGAGTTCTTC
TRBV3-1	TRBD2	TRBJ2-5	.	CASSQVGPERPRLAGGRSWETQYF	TGTGCCAGCAGCCAAGTTGGCCCCGAGCGTCCTCGACTAGCGGGGGGACGCTCTTGGGAGACCCAGTACTTC
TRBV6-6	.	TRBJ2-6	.	CASIRQGGAGANVLTF	TGTGCCAGCATCAGACAGGGAGGGGCCGGGGCCAACGTCCTGACTTTC
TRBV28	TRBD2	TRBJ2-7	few	CASSLGMMLAGDEQYF	TGTGCCAGCAGTTTAGGAATGATGCTAGCGGGAGACGAGCAGTACTTC